This entry lists 14 T cell receptor beta chains sequenced from one sample in a study of blood T cell repertoires in COVID-19. Only in-frame clones appear in the TCRdb table, and some are missing; sequencing was by immunoSEQ multiplex PCR. The repertoire includes fewer than 250,000 clones, roughly four fifths of them detected once, and about an eighth sits in the top ten. Sequences were obtained from peripheral blood. These receptors all come from a woman aged 50 to 65 with acute or convalescent COVID-19.

This chain joins TRBV5-1 and TRBJ1-4; D possibly corresponds to TRBD1 (6 bases). Trimming removed 5 bases at V and 3 bases at J, with 20 bases between. CDR3 length: 17 amino acids. The germline V gene encodes CDR1 SGHRS and CDR2 YFSETQ. The CDR3 is CASSPGVRNPSNEKLFF. The CDR3 region has the DNA TGCGCCAGCAGTCCAGGGGTTCGGAACCCTTCTAATGAAAAACTGTTTTTT. The complete variable domain, with remaining parts taken from reference TRBV5-1 and TRBJ1-4, reads KAGVTQTPRYLIKTRGQQVTLSCSPISGHRSVSWYQQTPGQGLQFLFEYFSETQRNKGNFPGRFSGRQFSNSRSEMNVSTLELGDSALYLCASSPGVRNPSNEKLFFGSGTQLSVL.

V is TRBV14 and J is TRBJ1-3; D remains ambiguous. Trimming cost V 0 bases and J 11 bases, with 17 bases left between them. Germline CDR1 is SGHDN and CDR2 is FVKESK. There are 15 residues in the CDR3. The CDR3 sequence: CASSQEILRFSAIYF. CDR3 nucleotides: TGTGCCAGCAGCCAAGAAATACTCAGGTTTTCGGCCATATATTTT.

The chain joins TRBV30 to TRBJ1-4, with D possibly being TRBD1 (5 bases). This CDR3 is 15 amino acids long. Germline lookup yields CDR1 GTSNPN and CDR2 SVGIG (reference sequence). Trimming removed 0 bases at V and 2 bases at J, with 10 bases between. The CDR3 reads CAWSVGANTNEKLFF. The CDR3, as DNA: TGTGCCTGGAGTGTAGGGGCAAACACTAATGAAAAACTGTTTTTT.

The V gene is TRBV5-6, the J gene TRBJ2-5, with TRBD1 matching over 9 bases. The length of the CDR3 is 14 residues. Germline CDR1 and CDR2: SGHDT and YYEEEE. V was clipped by 5 bases and J by 2 bases; unmatched bases: 4. This chain's CDR3 is CASRETGGQETQYF. The CDR3 DNA reads as TGTGCCAGCAGAGAGACAGGGGGACAAGAGACCCAGTACTTC.

The chain employs TRBV27 and TRBJ1-1; 11 bases are a match to TRBD1. The CDR3 length is 16 residues. CDR1 is MNHEY and CDR2 is SMNVEV in the germline V gene (reference sequence). The trim removed 5 bases at V and 4 bases at J, leaving 9 bases unmatched. The CDR3 reads CASSPGTGGRGTEAFF. For the CDR3, the DNA is TGTGCCAGCAGTCCAGGGACAGGGGGACGGGGCACTGAAGCTTTCTTT.

CDR3 amino acids: CASREGVLDEKLFF. CDR3 bases: TGTGCCAGCAGAGAGGGGGTTCTAGATGAAAAACTGTTTTTT. The J gene is TRBJ1-4, the V gene TRBV6-5, with D perhaps matching TRBD1 (6 bases). Germline lookup yields CDR1 MNHEY and CDR2 SVGAGI. This CDR3 region has 14 residues. Trimming took 6 bases from V and 6 from J, leaving 14 bases between them.

This CDR3 reads CAISESSSGSVHEQFF. CDR3 coding DNA: TGTGCCATCAGTGAGTCGTCTAGCGGGAGTGTCCATGAGCAGTTCTTC. The chain joins TRBV10-3 to TRBJ2-1, with 10 bases matching TRBD2. The CDR3 sequence is 16 residues long. Unmatched junction bases numbered 7, after V lost 0 bases and J lost 8 bases. Germline CDR1 ENHRY, CDR2 SYGVKD.

This chain connects TRBV7-2 to TRBJ1-1; maybe TRBD1 (5 bases). Trimming removed 4 bases at V and 2 bases at J, with 11 bases between. The germline V gene has CDR1 SGHTA and CDR2 FQGNSA. This CDR3 spans 14 amino acids. CDR3 amino acids: CASSSGLTNTEAFF. In DNA, the CDR3 is TGTGCCAGCAGCTCGGGACTTACTAACACTGAAGCTTTCTTT.

The rearrangement joins TRBV18 to TRBJ1-2, with no clear D. The germline gives CDR1 KGHSH, CDR2 LQKENI. CDR3 length: 15 residues. The ends were cut back, 5 bases at V and 1 base at J, with 14 bases in the middle. In DNA form, the CDR3 reads TGTGCCAGCTCAAGAACGGCCCGGGATAACTATGGCTACACCTTC. Protein: CASSRTARDNYGYTF.

This clone was counted a few times. The chain uses TRBV19 and TRBJ2-1, with D tentatively TRBD1 (6 bases). The length of the CDR3 is 14 residues. Germline CDR1 and CDR2: LNHDA and SQIVND (reference sequence). V was trimmed by 3 bases and J by 0 bases, leaving 6 bases between them. The CDR3, as DNA: TGTGCCAGTAGTATGGACAGCTCCTACAATGAGCAGTTCTTC. It specifies CASSMDSSYNEQFF.

The chain carries TRBV30 and TRBJ2-7; D perhaps matches TRBD1 (6 bases). The CDR3 spans 12 residues. V gave up 7 bases and J gave up 3 bases, with 13 bases separating them. Germline-derived CDR1 and CDR2 are GTSNPN and SVGIG (reference sequence). The CDR3 spells CALGHYSYEQYF. DNA for the CDR3: TGTGCCTTGGGACACTATAGCTACGAGCAGTACTTC.

The V and J genes are TRBV5-8 and TRBJ1-5; D is unclear. The CDR3 length is 12 residues. Trimming took 10 bases from V and 7 from J, leaving 15 bases between them. Looked up from germline, CDR1 is SGHTS and CDR2 is YDEGEE. The CDR3 is CASRRGEQPQHF. The CDR3 nucleotides read TGTGCCTCCCGACGCGGGGAACAGCCCCAGCATTTT.

This clone was seen once. This rearrangement joins TRBV27 to TRBJ2-2, with D perhaps TRBD1 (5 bases). The V and J ends lost 2 bases and 8 bases respectively, with 6 bases between them. Looked up from germline, CDR1 is MNHEY and CDR2 is SMNVEV (reference sequence). This CDR3 region has 12 residues. The CDR3 region has the DNA TGTGCCAGCAGTTTACGGACAGGGGAGCTGTTTTTT. Protein product: CASSLRTGELFF.

The chain joins TRBV18 to TRBJ2-7, with no clear D. The CDR3 covers 12 residues. The ends were cut back, 4 bases at V and 4 bases at J, with 8 bases in the middle. Per the germline V gene, CDR1 is KGHSH and CDR2 is LQKENI. CDR3 region: CASSLSVYEQYF. The CDR3 nucleotides read TGTGCCAGCTCACTGTCCGTTTACGAGCAGTACTTC.